The sample holds many counts of the clone carrying this T cell receptor beta chain. From around 0.4 ug of RNA, a library with molecular barcoded alpha/delta and beta/gamma adaptors was made. TCRdb analysed the reads with MiXCR anew, one entry per CDR3 protein. The table has roughly 90,000 distinct CDR3 sequences, 20% to 25% seen once. The source of the sample is a study of read filtering for tumor transcriptome and immune sequencing. Study as a whole: IR-seq gave about 4 to 10.27 million TCR reads per sample; RNA-seq gave roughly 75 to 1,400.

CDR3 length: 18 residues. V gave up 4 bases and J gave up 0 bases; unmatched junction bases: 15. Germline CDR1 reads DFQATT; CDR2 reads SNEGSKA (reference sequence). V and J are TRBV20-1 and TRBJ2-3; 8 bases line up with TRBD2. The sequence was collected from a donor at least 40 years old with multiple myeloma. Sequencing was done on a sample of a population of CD138-negative cells sorted from bone marrow. The CDR3: CSANGGGGPDSSTDTQYF. DNA of the CDR3: TGCAGTGCTAACGGGGGCGGGGGGCCCGATTCAAGCACAGATACGCAGTATTTT.